Listed here are 16 T cell receptor beta chains from one sample, sequenced in a study of blood T cell repertoires in COVID-19. TCRdb's copy holds only in-frame clones and misses some; the assay was immunoSEQ multiplex PCR. The table lists fewer than 350,000 clones, 90% of them singletons. Sequencing was performed on PBMCs or T cells enriched from blood (not recorded which). These receptors were obtained from a woman under 30 with acute COVID-19.

The chain employs TRBV7-2 and TRBJ1-3; D not certain. The CDR3 has 15 residues. Trimming shortened V by 5 bases and J by 0 bases, and 11 bases separated the two germline ends. From germline, CDR1 is SGHTA and CDR2 FQGNSA. CDR3 residues: CASSPTKSSGNTIYF. CDR3 sequence (DNA): TGTGCCAGCAGCCCAACTAAGAGCTCTGGAAACACCATATATTTT. The variable domain in full, completed from reference TRBV7-2 and TRBJ1-3, reads GAGVSQSPSNKVTEKGKDVELRCDPISGHTALYWYRQSLGQGLEFLIYFQGNSAPDKSGLPSDRFSAERTGGSVSTLTIQRTQQEDSAVYLCASSPTKSSGNTIYFGEGSWLTVV.

The rearrangement uses TRBV19 and TRBJ2-7; 10 nucleotides align to TRBD1. The V and J ends lost 1 base and 13 bases, in that order; junction bases with no gene match: 7. This CDR3 comprises 13 residues. The germline CDR1 and CDR2 sequences are LNHDA and SQIVND (reference sequence). CDR3 in DNA: TGTGCCAGTAGTATAGGACAGGGGGCGCGAATTTACTTC. This translates into CASSIGQGARIYF.

The rearrangement uses TRBV30 and TRBJ1-3; 7 bases line up with TRBD1. This CDR3 is 15 amino acids long. CDR1 and CDR2 (germline): GTSNPN, SVGIG (reference sequence). V trimming: 5 bases; J trimming: 0 bases; junction bases outside the gene matches: 7. CDR3 bases: TGTGCCTGGGTGAAGGGACAGCTCTCTGGAAACACCATATATTTT. This encodes CAWVKGQLSGNTIYF.

The chain recombines TRBV7-2 with TRBJ2-1; 10 positions match TRBD1. The CDR3 covers 15 residues. The germline V gene has CDR1 SGHTA and CDR2 FQGNSA. With 4 bases clipped from V and 3 bases from J, the junction kept 3 bases outside the gene matches. Here the CDR3 reads CASSSGQGVYNEQFF. CDR3 bases: TGTGCCAGCAGCTCCGGACAGGGGGTCTACAATGAGCAGTTCTTC.

This chain links TRBV19 with TRBJ2-7, with unresolved D. Germline CDR1 LNHDA, CDR2 SQIVND (reference sequence). Trimming removed 10 bases from V and 2 bases from J, with 12 bases in between. The CDR3 sequence is 12 residues long. CDR3 DNA sequence: TGTGCCACCTCGTCCTATACCTACGAGCAGTACTTC. The encoded protein is CATSSYTYEQYF.

Of note for this clone: The junction departs from the called germline gene at one end, perhaps through a read error. The gene calls are TRBV7-7 and TRBJ2-1, with 9 bases matching TRBD2. CDR1 and CDR2 from the germline V gene are SSHAT and FNYEAQ (reference sequence). CDR3 size: 16 residues. The CDR3 reads CASSPKGLAGNNEQFF. CDR3 in DNA: TGTGCTAGCAGCCCAAAGGGTCTAGCGGGAAACAATGAGCAGTTCTTC.

The genes are TRBV29-1 and TRBJ2-1; possibly TRBD2 for D (6 bases). The germline CDR1 and CDR2 sequences are SQVTM and ANQGSEA. The CDR3 totals 13 residues. V was trimmed by 6 bases and J by 7 bases, leaving 16 bases between them. CDR3 sequence: CSVNLGTLNEQFF. Written as DNA, the CDR3 is TGCAGCGTAAACCTTGGGACTCTAAATGAGCAGTTCTTC.

The chain uses TRBV29-1 and TRBJ2-2; D remains unclear. The V gene lost 3 bases and the J gene lost 1 base, with 15 bases spanning the gap. There are 16 residues in the CDR3. CDR1 is SQVTM, CDR2 ANQGSEA, per germline. As DNA, the CDR3 is TGCAGCGTTGAGGATGACCGCGGAGTGAACACCGGGGAGCTGTTTTTT. Translation: CSVEDDRGVNTGELFF.

The genes are TRBV23-1 and TRBJ2-7; TRBD1 is a possible D gene (5 bases). TRBV23-1 is known as an ORF, though its function is uncertain. This CDR3 is built from 15 residues. Trimming stripped 0 bases from V and 5 bases from J, with 14 bases between. CDR3 region: CASSQSSREVNEQYF. CDR3 coding DNA: TGCGCCAGCAGTCAATCCAGCAGGGAAGTTAACGAGCAGTACTTC.

The V call is TRBV5-5, the J call TRBJ1-3; D unclear. V was trimmed by 5 bases and J by 0 bases, leaving 6 bases between them. CDR3 length: 13 amino acids. The V gene's germline CDR1 is SGHKS and CDR2 YYEKEE (reference sequence). The CDR3: CASRGSSGNTIYF. The DNA for the CDR3 is TGTGCCAGCAGAGGGAGCTCTGGAAACACCATATATTTT.

The CDR3, as DNA: TGTGCCAGCAGCTTCGGGGGGAGCGGGGATACGCAGTATTTT. Encoded protein: CASSFGGSGDTQYF. This chain connects TRBV11-3 to TRBJ2-3, with TRBD2 matching 7 bases. The CDR3 consists of 14 residues. The V gene end was trimmed by 3 bases and the J gene end by 6 bases; junction bases not matched to a gene: 6. Germline CDR1 is SGHNT and CDR2 is YENEEA.

V and J are TRBV18 and TRBJ1-5, with 8 bases identical to TRBD1. The V gene end was trimmed by 5 bases and the J gene end by 5 bases; junction bases not matched to a gene: 2. The CDR3 spans 13 residues. Germline CDR1 reads KGHSH; CDR2 reads LQKENI. CDR3 sequence: CASSTDRDQPQHF. CDR3 bases: TGTGCCAGCTCAACGGACAGGGATCAGCCCCAGCATTTT.

This chain connects TRBV24-1 to TRBJ2-1, with 9 bases matching TRBD1. Trimming took 5 bases from V and 9 from J; bases not matched to a gene: 10. The CDR3 totals 15 residues. CDR1 is KGHDR, CDR2 SFDVKD, per germline. The CDR3 loop is CATSAPADRGGEQFF. The CDR3 nucleotides are TGTGCCACCAGTGCCCCAGCGGACAGGGGCGGTGAGCAGTTCTTC.

This chain connects TRBV3-1 (or the pseudogene TRBV3-2) to TRBJ1-2, with 7 bases fitting TRBD1. From germline, CDR1 is LGHDT and CDR2 YNNKEL (reference sequence). Unmatched junction bases numbered 3, after V lost 1 base and J lost 7 bases. This CDR3 contains 13 residues. The CDR3 here is CASSQGRGFGYTF. In DNA form, the CDR3 reads TGTGCCAGCAGCCAAGGCAGGGGGTTTGGCTACACCTTC.

The DNA of the CDR3 is TGTGCCAGCAGCGCCGAGACAGGGTACAATGAGCAGTTCTTC. The encoded protein is CASSAETGYNEQFF. This chain uses TRBV9 with TRBJ2-1, with 7 bases that match TRBD1. J lost 4 bases, V lost 3 bases, and 4 bases had no gene match. Germline loops: CDR1 SGDLS, CDR2 YYNGEE. The CDR3 length is 14 residues. Using reference TRBV9 and TRBJ2-1 for the parts outside the CDR3, the full variable domain is DSGVTQTPKHLITATGQRVTLRCSPRSGDLSVYWYQQSLDQGLQFLIQYYNGEERAKGNILERFSAQQFPDLHSELNLSSLELGDSALYFCASSAETGYNEQFFGPGTRLTVL.

V and J are TRBV25-1 and TRBJ1-2; 10 nucleotides line up with TRBD1. The CDR3 extends over 16 amino acids. The trim removed 6 bases at V and 2 bases at J, leaving 9 bases unmatched. Germline values: CDR1 MGHDK, CDR2 SYGVNS. This chain's CDR3 is CASRHPPDRGNYGYTF. In DNA form, the CDR3 reads TGTGCCAGCAGGCACCCCCCGGACAGGGGGAACTATGGCTACACCTTC.